The TCR beta chain under discussion was sequenced for a study of T cells in Graves' hyperthyroidism and ophthalmopathy. In the study overall: Peripheral blood draws took place at initial diagnosis, ahead of any treatment.

Whole-study results and caveats: Before onset, by a median of approximately 6.8 months, the model predicted ophthalmopathy.

Newly diagnosed hyperthyroidism, duration under 2 months, in patients aged 18 to 65. PBMCs came from around 10 ml fresh peripheral blood. Trimming cost V 2 bases and J 1 base, with 7 bases left between them. CDR3 length: 14 amino acids. From RNA transcripts, TCR beta CDR3 regions were amplified. Carried out on the TCR CDR3, a first-round RT-PCR used the HTBI primer set. TCRdb re-analysed the multiplex PCR reads in MiXCR, keeping a single row per CDR3 protein. The data hold approximately 360,000 distinct CDR3 sequences, with roughly 14% observed a single time. This clonotype was seen at least ten times. Its antigen remains unidentified.

The chain carries TRBV12-3 or TRBV12-4 and TRBJ2-3; D is unresolved. Sequencing was performed on blood. This TCR was recovered from a woman younger than 30 with Graves' hyperthyroidism that later progressed to Graves' ophthalmopathy. The CDR3 sequence: CASSLWLGTDTQYF. CDR3 DNA sequence: TGTGCCAGCAGTTTATGGCTAGGCACAGATACGCAGTATTTT.